This TCR beta chain was captured in a study of a mutant IDH1 vaccine in newly diagnosed glioma. Overall study context: Vaccines were first given 4-6 weeks after radiotherapy alone, or with temozolomide cycles. Treatment recipients were 62.5% male and around 40% female, and their mean age was roughly 44 years. Those enrolled had earlier been treated with radiotherapy, temozolomide, or both, mostly both.

Trimming removed 0 bases at V and 3 bases at J, with 6 bases between. Germline CDR1 SGHRS, CDR2 YFSETQ. CDR3 size: 13 residues. The data were produced by immunoSEQ multiplex PCR, yet TCRdb's version contains in-frame clones alone and is incomplete. The repertoire includes 30,000 to 40,000 clones, 84% of them detected once, and about 2.3% sits in the top ten. Time point of the sample: week 11, during vaccination. The investigators gave 300 ug of mutant IDH1 20-mer peptide in each vaccine dose, together with topical imiquimod. This clone was seen only once. Its antigen is unidentified. The clonotype originates from a man aged 35-49 years with glioma. V is TRBV5-1 and J is TRBJ2-5, with D hard to call. Source: PBMCs, taken from a glioma patient whose treatment included an IDH1 peptide vaccine. The DNA of the CDR3 is TGCGCCAGCAGCTTGGGGCAGGAAGAGACCCAGTACTTC. Its translation is CASSLGQEETQYF.